This entry lists 26 T cell receptor beta chains sequenced from one sample in a study of metastatic and nonmetastatic thyroid tumors (TCRdb year 2020). Receptor libraries were prepared by PCR. Sequencer: Illumina HiSeq 4000. TCRdb reran the public reads through fastp at Q25 and MiXCR, keeping productive beta chains. The sample data list 100,000 or so clones, and about 15% of these were observed just once. The biggest ten clones account for roughly 3.9% of the sample. No treatment had been received by any patient before thyroid surgery. Sample: blood. These receptors came from a female donor with papillary thyroid cancer or a benign thyroid nodule (not recorded which). Some clones in this sample may be carry-over from other donors' samples.

In its sample, this clone was seen a few times. The chain is built from TRBV12-3 or TRBV12-4 and TRBJ1-2; D gene uncertain. V dropped 7 bases and J dropped 5 bases, with 14 bases sitting between them. The CDR3 runs to 13 residues. The CDR3 coding sequence is TGTGCCAGCATGCCTCAGCCCATTTATGGCTACACCTTC. Translated: CASMPQPIYGYTF.

This clone was detected ten times or more. The chain is built from TRBV28 and TRBJ2-3, with TRBD1 identical over 7 bases. This CDR3 has 17 amino acids. The V gene's germline CDR1 is MDHEN and CDR2 SYDVKM. V shed 4 bases, J shed 0 bases, and the junction held 10 bases outside the gene matches. Written as DNA, the CDR3 is TGTGCCAGCAGTTCAGCCTTTGACAGGGAGAGCACAGATACGCAGTATTTT. It translates to CASSSAFDRESTDTQYF. The full variable domain, its missing parts supplied by reference TRBV28 and TRBJ2-3, is DVKVTQSSRYLVKRTGEKVFLECVQDMDHENMFWYRQDPGLGLRLIYFSYDVKMKEKGDIPEGYSVSREKKERFSLILESASTNQTSMYLCASSSAFDRESTDTQYFGPGTRLTVL.

In the case of this clone: This may come from a read error, since a much larger clone is one base off. The chain employs TRBV20-1 and TRBJ2-7; D is perhaps TRBD2 (6 bases). Per the germline V gene, CDR1 is DFQATT and CDR2 is SNEGSKA (reference sequence). CDR3 size: 14 residues. V shed 2 bases and J shed 4 bases, with 15 bases lying between them. CDR3 coding DNA: TGCAGTGCTAGACTATCGGGGAGGTATTACGAGCAGTACTTC. Its protein is CSARLSGRYYEQYF.

The V call is TRBV20-1, the J call TRBJ2-3, with D uncertain. The CDR3 is made up of 11 amino acids. Trimming removed 3 bases at V and 8 bases at J, with 9 bases between. Per the germline V gene, CDR1 is DFQATT and CDR2 is SNEGSKA (reference sequence). As DNA, the CDR3 is TGCAGTGCTAGGGTACCTATTACGCAGTATTTT. As protein: CSARVPITQYF.

At least ten counts were recorded for this clone. The chain has TRBV27 and TRBJ1-4; unclear D gene. CDR1 is MNHEY and CDR2 is SMNVEV in the germline V gene (reference sequence). This CDR3 is 16 amino acids long. Deletions cut 4 bases from V and 4 bases from J, with 16 bases between. CDR3: CASSSGRPGSNEKLFF. The CDR3 nucleotides are TGTGCCAGCAGTTCGGGCCGACCCGGCAGTAATGAAAAACTGTTTTTT.

This clone was seen ten or more times. This chain joins TRBV5-1 and TRBJ2-3; TRBD1 aligns across 7 bases. Germline V gene data show CDR1 as SGHRS and CDR2 as YFSETQ. The CDR3 sequence is 14 residues long. Trimming at V came to 4 bases and at J to 5 bases, leaving 7 bases not matched to a gene. CDR3 region: CASSPGQDQDTQYF. The DNA of the CDR3 is TGCGCCAGCAGCCCTGGACAGGACCAAGATACGCAGTATTTT.

In its sample, this clone was seen many times. The chain has TRBV5-1 and TRBJ2-6; possible D gene TRBD2, 7 bases. The CDR3 runs to 19 residues. The germline CDR1 and CDR2 sequences are SGHRS and YFSETQ. V gave up 0 bases and J gave up 0 bases, with 16 bases separating them. CDR3 region: CASSLGGRGPLSGANVLTF. The CDR3 bases are TGCGCCAGCAGCTTGGGGGGGCGGGGGCCTCTCTCTGGGGCCAACGTCCTGACTTTC.

This clone was seen ten or more times. The V gene is TRBV6-5, the J gene TRBJ1-1; the match to TRBD1 covers 12 bases. The CDR3 extends over 15 amino acids. Germline lookup yields CDR1 MNHEY and CDR2 SVGAGI. Trimming at V came to 2 bases and at J to 9 bases, leaving 7 bases not matched to a gene. CDR3 DNA: TGTGCCAGCAGTTACCTAGGGACAGGGGGCGCAAAAGCTTTCTTT. The encoded protein is CASSYLGTGGAKAFF.

A remark on this clone: Just one base apart from a much larger clone, this may be a read error. The chain uses TRBV7-3 and TRBJ2-3, with TRBD2 identical over 11 bases. The length of the CDR3 is 15 residues. J was trimmed by 5 bases and V by 2 bases; bases with no gene match: 3. The germline V gene has CDR1 SGHTA and CDR2 FQGTGA. In DNA, the CDR3 is TGTGCCAGCAGCTTAGACGGGACTAGCGGAGATACGCAGTATTTT. This translates into CASSLDGTSGDTQYF.

Of note for this clone: The conserved final phenylalanine or tryptophan is absent from the CDR3, which likely points to a read error. This chain joins TRBV6-5 and TRBJ2-7, with TRBD2 identical over 7 bases. This CDR3 has 14 residues. The germline V gene has CDR1 MNHEY and CDR2 SVGAGI. The trim removed 4 bases at V and 3 bases at J, leaving 6 bases unmatched. The CDR3 here is CASSSGRRHYEQYL. The CDR3, as DNA: TGTGCCAGCAGTTCCGGGAGGAGGCACTACGAGCAGTACCTC.

Note on this clone: This clone may be a read error of a much larger clone one base away. V and J are TRBV14 and TRBJ2-3; D is unresolved. The germline CDR1 and CDR2 sequences are SGHDN and FVKESK. Trimming pared 5 bases from V and 2 bases from J, leaving 14 bases between. There are 15 residues in the CDR3. The CDR3 here is CASSSPRSFTDTQYF. CDR3 coding DNA: TGTGCCAGCAGCTCGCCCCGAAGTTTCACAGATACGCAGTATTTT.

At least ten counts were recorded for this clone. V gene TRBV19 combines with J gene TRBJ1-4, with D hard to call. There are 15 residues in the CDR3. The V gene lost 7 bases and the J gene lost 0 bases, with 12 bases spanning the gap. Germline assignment: CDR1 LNHDA and CDR2 SQIVND (reference sequence). CDR3 sequence: CASTSTGATNEKLFF. The CDR3 DNA sequence: TGTGCCAGTACCTCGACCGGAGCAACTAATGAAAAACTGTTTTTT.

The chain joins TRBV5-6 to TRBJ2-3; D remains unclear. This CDR3 region has 15 residues. From germline, CDR1 is SGHDT and CDR2 YYEEEE. Trimming removed 0 bases from V and 2 bases from J, with 10 bases in between. In DNA form, the CDR3 reads TGTGCCAGCAGCTTGGCCAGCGAAAACACAGATACGCAGTATTTT. Protein: CASSLASENTDTQYF.

This clone was seen ten or more times. This chain uses TRBV5-1 with TRBJ1-6, with D uncertain. The CDR3 consists of 16 residues. Trimming pared 1 base from V and 0 bases from J, leaving 8 bases between. Germline V gene lookup returns CDR1 SGHRS and CDR2 YFSETQ. CDR3 residues: CASSLSASSYNSPLHF. CDR3 nucleotide sequence: TGCGCCAGCAGCTTGTCTGCGAGCTCCTATAATTCACCCCTCCACTTT.

Ten or more counts support this clone. One base away lies a much larger clone, so this may be a sequencing read error. This rearrangement joins TRBV28 to TRBJ1-4; 7 nucleotides align to TRBD1. The CDR3 totals 15 residues. Germline values: CDR1 MDHEN, CDR2 SYDVKM. The trim removed 6 bases at V and 7 bases at J, leaving 11 bases unmatched. Here the CDR3 reads CASSSNRGPGEKLFF. The CDR3 nucleotides are TGTGCCAGCAGCTCTAACAGGGGCCCTGGTGAAAAACTGTTTTTT.

This clone was detected many times. The V gene is TRBV4-2, the J gene TRBJ2-3; 9 bases agree with TRBD1. The CDR3 spans 16 residues. V was pared by 1 base and J by 4 bases, with 6 bases of the junction left unmatched. Per germline, CDR1 LGHNA and CDR2 YNFKEQ. Here the CDR3 DNA reads TGTGCCAGCAGCCAAGGGGCGGGACAGGGCTCAGATACGCAGTATTTT. It encodes CASSQGAGQGSDTQYF.

This clone has more than one count but fewer than ten. This may come from a read error, since a much larger clone is one base off. This sample also contains other DNA sequences that code for the same CDR3. The V call is TRBV20-1, the J call TRBJ2-3; 13 nucleotides match TRBD2. There are 15 residues in the CDR3. Germline trimming cut 3 bases from V and 6 bases from J; bases unmatched to any gene: 6. CDR1 is DFQATT and CDR2 is SNEGSKA in the germline V gene (reference sequence). The CDR3 bases are TGCAGTGCTAGGAGGACTAGCGGGGGATTGGATACGCAGTATTTT. It encodes CSARRTSGGLDTQYF.

This clone was seen many times. The V and J genes are TRBV3-1 and TRBJ1-3; the D gene is possibly TRBD1 (5 bases). Germline CDR1 and CDR2: LGHDT and YNNKEL (reference sequence). This CDR3 contains 15 residues. Trimming removed 2 bases from V and 3 bases from J, with 11 bases in between. Here the CDR3 reads CASSQLGANGNTIYF. CDR3 DNA: TGTGCCAGCAGCCAACTTGGGGCTAATGGAAACACCATATATTTT. Together with reference TRBV3-1 and TRBJ1-3, the CDR3 gives the full variable domain: DTAVSQTPKYLVTQMGNDKSIKCEQNLGHDTMYWYKQDSKKFLKIMFSYNNKELIINETVPNRFSPKSPDKAHLNLHINSLELGDSAVYFCASSQLGANGNTIYFGEGSWLTVV.

This clone was detected many times. The CDR3 spells CASSEAGGAYEQYF. The CDR3 DNA sequence: TGTGCCAGCAGTGAAGCGGGGGGGGCCTACGAGCAGTACTTC. The rearrangement links TRBV6-1 to TRBJ2-7, with TRBD2 matching over 7 bases. Per the germline V gene, CDR1 is MNHNS and CDR2 is SASEGT. CDR3 length: 14 residues. The ends lost 0 bases at V and 2 bases at J; junction bases unmatched: 1.

There are a few counts of this clone. This may be a read error: a much more frequent sequence differs by one nucleotide. Different DNA sequences within this sample yield the same CDR3. The chain joins TRBV25-1 to TRBJ1-6; D is unclear. Germline CDR1 and CDR2: MGHDK and SYGVNS. CDR3 size: 14 residues. The CDR3 DNA follows: TGTGCCAGCAGTGAGGAGACAAAGGGCTCACCACTCCACTTT. Protein sequence: CASSEETKGSPLHF.

This clone was recorded many times. V is TRBV28 and J is TRBJ1-5; no firm D call. Deletions cut 5 bases from V and 12 bases from J, with 20 bases between. Germline loops: CDR1 MDHEN, CDR2 SYDVKM. The CDR3 length is 14 residues. The CDR3 spells CASSNRTFQWLQHF. For the CDR3, the DNA is TGTGCCAGCAGTAACCGGACCTTCCAATGGCTCCAGCATTTT.

This clone was observed a handful of times. A junction boundary mismatches the germline segment, possibly from a read error. The chain is built from TRBV19 and TRBJ2-7; D may be TRBD2 (5 bases). The germline V gene has CDR1 LNHDA and CDR2 SQIVND (reference sequence). CDR3 length equals 13 residues. This CDR3 reads CASSIGVPYDQHF. The DNA of the CDR3 is TGTGCCAGTAGTATCGGGGTTCCCTACGATCAGCACTTC.

This clone was detected many times. The chain is built from TRBV11-3 and TRBJ1-1, with D hard to call. The CDR3 spans 13 residues. V dropped 4 bases and J dropped 4 bases, with 10 bases sitting between them. Germline V lookup: CDR1 SGHNT, CDR2 YENEEA. CDR3 coding DNA: TGTGCCAGCAGCTCCCAGGACGGCACTGAAGCTTTCTTT. This gives the protein CASSSQDGTEAFF.

This clone was counted ten times or more. The chain is built from TRBV6-1 and TRBJ2-7; weak D call: TRBD2 (6 bases). This CDR3 spans 14 amino acids. Germline CDR1 MNHNS, CDR2 SASEGT. V lost 6 bases, J lost 7 bases, and 19 bases lay in between. DNA of the CDR3: TGTGCCAGCAGGGCCCTGAGGGGCGCGGGGGAGCAGTACTTC. Amino acids: CASRALRGAGEQYF.

Remarks on this clone: This sequence may be a read error, since a much larger clone differs from it by one base. V gene TRBV5-1 combines with J gene TRBJ2-4, with 7 nucleotides matching TRBD2. The CDR3 runs to 13 residues. Germline V gene data show CDR1 as SGHRS and CDR2 as YFSETQ. The CDR3 sequence is CASILAGGYIQYF. The CDR3 DNA sequence: TGCGCCAGCATCTTGGCCGGGGGGTACATTCAGTACTTC. Together with reference TRBV5-1 and TRBJ2-4, the CDR3 gives the full variable domain: KAGVTQTPRYLIKTRGQQVTLSCSPISGHRSVSWYQQTPGQGLQFLFEYFSETQRNKGNFPGRFSGRQFSNSRSEMNVSTLELGDSALYLCASILAGGYIQYFGAGTRLSVL.

This clone came up many times. This rearrangement joins TRBV6-1 to TRBJ1-1, with a weak D call TRBD1 (5 bases). CDR1 and CDR2 (germline): MNHNS, SASEGT. This CDR3 is 14 amino acids long. Trimming removed 7 bases from V and 10 bases from J, with 22 bases in between. The CDR3 reads CASTTPGGAGGAFF. The CDR3 nucleotides read TGTGCCAGCACCACCCCGGGAGGGGCCGGAGGAGCTTTCTTT.